The present T cell receptor (beta chain) was sequenced within a study of response to subunit inactivated influenza vaccine. A single record per CDR3 protein comes from TCRdb applying MiXCR to the RT-PCR reads. The table shows roughly 570,000 distinct CDR3 sequences, with 12% to 15% occurring only once. This clonotype was observed a handful of times. Its specificity is unknown. V lost 4 bases and J lost 7; bases outside the gene matches: 4. The CDR3 sequence is 14 residues long. CDR1 and CDR2 (germline): SGDLS, YYNGEE. Findings of the study overall: It was suggested by the authors that few new T cells are recruited by each seasonal influenza vaccination.

The chain uses TRBV9 and TRBJ2-5, with 13 bases that match TRBD2. This clonotype originated in a man aged 50 to 59 who received an inactivated influenza vaccine. Sequencing was performed on PBMCs from blood, taken 11 to 12 days after vaccination. CDR3 in amino acids: CASSPRTSGGTQYF. For the CDR3, the DNA is TGTGCCAGCAGCCCTCGGACTAGCGGGGGGACCCAGTACTTC.